This T cell receptor (beta chain) was profiled in a study of blood T cell repertoires in COVID-19. Under the authors' procedure: Reference gene primer amplification gave nucleated cell count estimates. Repertoires were generated with immunoSEQ multiplex PCR, while TCRdb's copy carries only in-frame clones and drops some. V and J calls and clone size are copied from that table; D and trimming were computed from the DNA. Counted here are some 240,000 clones, more than 70% occurring once; the ten biggest clones make up roughly 13%. Of note for this clone: The same CDR3 can be traced to other DNA sequences in this sample.

Germline V CDR1 and CDR2: MNHEY, SVGAGI. The CDR3 length is 12 residues. V lost 4 bases and J lost 11; bases outside the gene matches: 7. V gene TRBV6-5 combines with J gene TRBJ1-1, with 7 nucleotides matching TRBD1. This TCR came from a human donor in a cohort sampled during active COVID-19. Specimen: peripheral blood. This chain's CDR3 is CASSSRQGKAFF. Here the CDR3 DNA reads TGTGCCAGCAGTTCTCGACAGGGTAAGGCTTTCTTT.